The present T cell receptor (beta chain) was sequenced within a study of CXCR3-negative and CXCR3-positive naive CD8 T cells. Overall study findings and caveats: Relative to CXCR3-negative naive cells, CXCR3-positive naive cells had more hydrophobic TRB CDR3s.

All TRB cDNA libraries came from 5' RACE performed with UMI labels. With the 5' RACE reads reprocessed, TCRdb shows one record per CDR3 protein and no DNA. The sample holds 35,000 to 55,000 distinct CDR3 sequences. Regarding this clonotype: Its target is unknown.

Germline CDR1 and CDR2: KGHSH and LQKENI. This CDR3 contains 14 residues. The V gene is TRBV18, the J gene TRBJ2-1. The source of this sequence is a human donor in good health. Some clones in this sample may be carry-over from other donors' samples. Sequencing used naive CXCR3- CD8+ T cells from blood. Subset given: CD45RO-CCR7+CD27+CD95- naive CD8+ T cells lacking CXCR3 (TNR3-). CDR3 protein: CASSPPGTTNEQFF.